The rows below give T cell receptor beta chains drawn from one sample of a study of spatial heterogeneity in lung cancer. TCRdb reanalysed the 5' RACE reads using MiXCR and keeps one entry per CDR3 protein. This table has approximately 21,000 distinct CDR3 sequences, around 6% appearing once. The sample was lung tumor tissue, taken at surgery. The receptors were sampled from a male donor with early-stage non-small cell lung cancer. Both conserved end residues are part of each CDR3. Each record gives: CDR3 DNA, CDR3 protein, J gene, D gene, clone size, V gene. The D gene is left open where the match is weak. The size of a clone is reported for some rows only, either as once, few or many, or as a class for expanded clones.

DNA: TGTGCCATCAGTGAAGGAGGGACGCCCCAGCATTTT
CDR3: CAISEGGTPQHF
J: TRBJ1-5
D: NA
size: many
V: TRBV10-3

DNA: TGTGCCAGCAGTGGGTACAGTTACACAGATACGCAGTATTTT
CDR3: CASSGYSYTDTQYF
J: TRBJ2-3
D: NA
size: many
V: TRBV6-1

DNA: TGCAGCTCTCTCGGGACTAGCGGGGGCAATGAGCAGTTCTTC
CDR3: CSSLGTSGGNEQFF
J: TRBJ2-1
D: TRBD2
size: medium-sized
V: TRBV29-1

DNA: TGTGCGAGCAGCTTAAGGGGGGACTCTAACTATGGCTACACCTTC
CDR3: CASSLRGDSNYGYTF
J: TRBJ1-2
D: NA
size: medium-sized
V: TRBV7-9

DNA: TGCGCCAGCAGGTTTTCAACCACAGATACGCAGTATTTT
CDR3: CASRFSTTDTQYF
J: TRBJ2-3
D: NA
size: many
V: TRBV5-1

DNA: TGCGCCAGCAGCTTGGCCGTAGACACTGAAGCTTTCTTT
CDR3: CASSLAVDTEAFF
J: TRBJ1-1
D: NA
size: many
V: TRBV5-1

DNA: TGTGCCAGCAGCTTAGTTCCTGGGGCCAACGTCCTGACTTTC
CDR3: CASSLVPGANVLTF
J: TRBJ2-6
D: NA
size: large
V: TRBV7-9

DNA: TGCAGTGCTCTTAAGGGCCCTCCAGCGGGAGTCCTGGGTAGCTCCTACGAGCAGTACTTC
CDR3: CSALKGPPAGVLGSSYEQYF
J: TRBJ2-7
D: TRBD2
size: many
V: TRBV20-1

DNA: TGCGCCAGCAGCTTCTCTACCCGGGCACAGGGTACGCAGTATTTT
CDR3: CASSFSTRAQGTQYF
J: TRBJ2-3
D: NA
size: many
V: TRBV5-1

DNA: TGCGCCAGCAGCCGATCTAGCGGGGTAGGGGCAGATACGCAGTATTTT
CDR3: CASSRSSGVGADTQYF
J: TRBJ2-3
D: TRBD2
size: many
V: TRBV5-1

DNA: TGTGCCAGCAGACACAGGGACTATGGCTACACCTTC
CDR3: CASRHRDYGYTF
J: TRBJ1-2
D: NA
size: many
V: TRBV6-1

DNA: TGTGCCAGCAGTGAGTCGGGGAGCACTCTACCCACAGATACGCAGTATTTT
CDR3: CASSESGSTLPTDTQYF
J: TRBJ2-3
D: NA
size: NA
V: TRBV2

DNA: TGTGCCAGCAGCCAAGGGGCGGAGCCCTACGAGCAGTACTTC
CDR3: CASSQGAEPYEQYF
J: TRBJ2-7
D: NA
size: many
V: TRBV4-2

DNA: TGTGCCAGCAGTTTATCGGCCGGGGGACAAGAGACCCAGTACTTC
CDR3: CASSLSAGGQETQYF
J: TRBJ2-5
D: NA
size: few
V: TRBV27

DNA: TGTGCCAGCTCACCAGGGGACAGGGCTGGTTACGAGCAGTACTTC
CDR3: CASSPGDRAGYEQYF
J: TRBJ2-7
D: TRBD1
size: many
V: TRBV18

DNA: TGTGCCAGCAGTTACTCGGATTATAGCAATCAGCCCCAGCATTTT
CDR3: CASSYSDYSNQPQHF
J: TRBJ1-5
D: NA
size: few
V: TRBV6-6

DNA: TGTGCCAGCAGCCCCGCGGACTTC
CDR3: CASSPADF
J: TRBJ2-5
D: NA
size: many
V: TRBV7-9

DNA: TGTGCCAGCACTTCCCAATGGGGGGAGCTGTTTTTT
CDR3: CASTSQWGELFF
J: TRBJ2-2
D: NA
size: many
V: TRBV28

DNA: TGTGCCAGCAGCTTAGATCGCGGTTCCTATGGCTACACCTTC
CDR3: CASSLDRGSYGYTF
J: TRBJ1-2
D: NA
size: many
V: TRBV11-2

DNA: TGCAGCCCCCGGGGGGACTACAATGAGCAGTTCTTC
CDR3: CSPRGDYNEQFF
J: TRBJ2-1
D: TRBD2
size: many
V: TRBV29-1

DNA: TGTGCCAGCAGCCTAGGACAGGCCGGAGGCAGAACAGATACGCAGTATTTT
CDR3: CASSLGQAGGRTDTQYF
J: TRBJ2-3
D: TRBD1
size: NA
V: TRBV7-9

DNA: TGTGCCAGCAGCTCTGGGACAGAAGAGACCCAGTACTTC
CDR3: CASSSGTEETQYF
J: TRBJ2-5
D: TRBD1
size: many
V: TRBV7-2

DNA: TGTGCCAGCAGTTTTAGGGGTGCCTACGAGCAGTACTTC
CDR3: CASSFRGAYEQYF
J: TRBJ2-7
D: NA
size: many
V: TRBV27

DNA: TGTGCCAGCAGCCCCCGGGACCGATCTTCTGGGGCCAACGTCCTGACTTTC
CDR3: CASSPRDRSSGANVLTF
J: TRBJ2-6
D: NA
size: many
V: TRBV3-1

DNA: TGCGCCAGCAGCCAAGATCCCACTAGCTTAGAGACCCAGTACTTC
CDR3: CASSQDPTSLETQYF
J: TRBJ2-5
D: NA
size: many
V: TRBV4-1

DNA: TGTGCCAGCAGCTTGATTACTAGCGGGGAGGAGACCCAGTACTTC
CDR3: CASSLITSGEETQYF
J: TRBJ2-5
D: TRBD2
size: many
V: TRBV5-6